The clone carrying this TCR beta chain was observed a few times. This entry comes from a study of T-cell reconstitution after alpha-beta-depleted transplantation in children. Preparation of the TCRbeta library involved a method that used unique molecular identifiers. TCRdb ran MiXCR on the PCR reads and lists one entry per CDR3 protein. The sample shows about 500,000 distinct CDR3 sequences, more than 9.5% of them seen only once. The sequence was collected from a female patient aged 2 to 10 who had a stem cell transplant for aplastic anemia, so the T cells may come from the graft donor. Material: PBMCs, mostly from graft donor cells, obtained 180 days after TCRalphabeta/CD19-depleted stem cell transplant.

CDR3 DNA sequence: TGCAGCGTGCTCGGAGGGGACAGGGGCACAGATACGCAGTATTTT. Protein sequence: CSVLGGDRGTDTQYF. The chain carries TRBV29-1 and TRBJ2-3; 9 bases are shared with TRBD1. This CDR3 spans 15 amino acids. The trim removed 6 bases at V and 1 base at J, leaving 8 bases unmatched. Germline CDR1 is SQVTM and CDR2 is ANQGSEA.